Listed here are 10 T cell receptor beta chains from one sample, sequenced in a study of cytotoxic CD8 clonotypes in ibrutinib-treated CLL. Using immunoSEQ multiplex PCR, the repertoire was profiled, and TCRdb retains in-frame clones only, with some absent. Of 150,000 to 200,000 clones listed, approximately 77% are singletons. The sample consisted of PBMCs, taken after 12 months of ibrutinib treatment. The receptors come from a human donor with chronic lymphocytic leukemia.

This chain connects TRBV5-6 to TRBJ1-2; D uncertain. Germline V gene data show CDR1 as SGHDT and CDR2 as YYEEEE. V lost 2 bases and J 5 bases, leaving 7 bases between the germline ends. The CDR3 sequence is 12 residues long. CDR3 amino acids: CASSLPEYGYTF. CDR3 in DNA: TGTGCCAGCAGCTTACCAGAGTATGGCTACACCTTC.

This chain uses TRBV6-5 with TRBJ2-7; 9 bases map to TRBD2. V shed 4 bases and J 6 bases; nucleotides not matched to a gene: 7. CDR1 is MNHEY, CDR2 SVGAGI, per germline. The CDR3 is made up of 14 amino acids. The CDR3 bases are TGTGCCAGCAGTTTAGCGGGAGAGCGTCGCGAGCAGTACTTC. Protein product: CASSLAGERREQYF.

This chain uses TRBV4-1 with TRBJ2-2; D is possibly TRBD1 (5 bases). Germline CDR1 is MGHRA and CDR2 is YSYEKL. V lost 2 bases and J lost 6, with 16 bases in between. The CDR3 contains 16 residues. The CDR3 DNA reads as TGCGCCAGCAGCCAAAACGAGCCAGGGATCCCCGGGGAGCTGTTTTTT. Encoded protein: CASSQNEPGIPGELFF.

The rearrangement joins TRBV28 to TRBJ2-1; 9 bases line up with TRBD1. The CDR3 runs to 15 residues. V shed 5 bases and J 10 bases; nucleotides not matched to a gene: 12. Germline-derived CDR1 and CDR2 are MDHEN and SYDVKM. The DNA of the CDR3 is TGTGCCAGCAGTCCCCAGGGACAGGGTGCGAGGGAGCAGTTCTTC. It is translated as CASSPQGQGAREQFF.

The chain links TRBV6-1 to TRBJ2-2; the D is unclear. This CDR3 contains 15 residues. CDR1 MNHNS and CDR2 SASEGT come from the germline V gene. With 5 bases removed from V and 3 bases from J, the gap between germline ends came to 13 bases. CDR3 protein: CASSPRVLDTGELFF. The CDR3 coding sequence is TGTGCCAGCAGTCCCCGGGTCCTAGACACCGGGGAGCTGTTTTTT.

Turning to this clone: This sample also contains other DNA sequences that code for the same CDR3. V gene TRBV28 combines with J gene TRBJ1-5; D may be TRBD1 (6 bases). Trimming shortened V by 2 bases and J by 2 bases, and 10 bases separated the two germline ends. Per the germline V gene, CDR1 is MDHEN and CDR2 is SYDVKM. This CDR3 has 15 residues. The CDR3 DNA follows: TGTGCCAGCAGTTTAAGGGGGGGCGGCAATCAGCCCCAGCATTTT. It encodes CASSLRGGGNQPQHF.

The V gene is TRBV5-1, the J gene TRBJ2-3; 7 positions match TRBD1. Unmatched junction bases numbered 4, after V lost 0 bases and J lost 0 bases. Germline V gene sequence: CDR1 SGHRS, CDR2 YFSETQ. The CDR3 spans 16 residues. DNA for the CDR3: TGCGCCAGCAGCTTGGGACAGGGTGTTAGCACAGATACGCAGTATTTT. Its protein is CASSLGQGVSTDTQYF.

The chain carries TRBV9 and TRBJ2-7; tentative D call: TRBD2 (6 bases). The ends were cut back, 4 bases at V and 4 bases at J, with 18 bases in the middle. The CDR3 extends over 15 amino acids. Germline lookup yields CDR1 SGDLS and CDR2 YYNGEE. CDR3 coding DNA: TGTGCCAGCAGCCCGCACCTCACCGGGAGTTACGAGCAGTACTTC. It encodes CASSPHLTGSYEQYF.

V and J are TRBV30 and TRBJ1-2; D is possibly TRBD1 (5 bases). CDR1 GTSNPN and CDR2 SVGIG come from the germline V gene (reference sequence). The CDR3 is 14 amino acids. V gave up 5 bases and J gave up 2 bases, with 15 bases separating them. The CDR3 is CAWARAGKNYGYTF. The CDR3 DNA reads as TGTGCCTGGGCTAGGGCAGGGAAGAACTATGGCTACACCTTC.

V usage is TRBV19 and J usage is TRBJ1-1; D call uncertain. With 3 bases removed from V and 1 base from J, the gap between germline ends came to 9 bases. CDR3 size: 14 residues. Germline-derived CDR1 and CDR2 are LNHDA and SQIVND (reference sequence). This CDR3 reads CASSIGRKNTEAFF. The CDR3 DNA reads as TGTGCCAGTAGTATTGGCCGGAAGAACACTGAAGCTTTCTTT. Full variable domain (remainder filled in from reference TRBV19 and TRBJ1-1): DGGITQSPKYLFRKEGQNVTLSCEQNLNHDAMYWYRQDPGQGLRLIYYSQIVNDFQKGDIAEGYSVSREKKESFPLTVTSAQKNPTAFYLCASSIGRKNTEAFFGQGTRLTVV.